A single TCR beta chain is shown here with its context. Its target is unknown. The PCR ran on 60 Vbeta and 13 Jbeta primers. This table comes from immunoSEQ multiplex PCR, and its TCRdb copy is limited to in-frame clones, with some not included. The data show roughly 190,000 clones, about 85% seen once. Germline V gene sequence: CDR1 MNHNS, CDR2 SASEGT. Trimming removed 0 bases from V and 1 base from J; junction bases left unmatched: 0. This CDR3 contains 15 residues. This sample was included in a study of cytomegalovirus exposure and HLA in healthy donors. Across the study: Ancestry clustering placed about 86% of several hundred genotyped donors in the Caucasian-associated cluster.

Findings and caveats of the study: Reports indicated that the classifier achieved high specificity and sensitivity in diagnosing cytomegalovirus status. In a later analysis, productive TCRs from donors in an Asian-associated ancestry cluster reportedly carried fewer N-insertions than the cohort mean. Later work associated 17,000 or so TCR beta sequences with HLA alleles at 0.05 false discovery rate.

This rearrangement joins TRBV6-1 to TRBJ1-1; the match to TRBD1 covers 9 bases. Sequenced sample: PBMCs. This clonotype originated in a boy younger than 10 in good health and CMV-seronegative. The CDR3 DNA is TGTGCCAGCAGTGAAGCGGGACAGGGGAACACTGAAGCTTTCTTT. Amino acid sequence: CASSEAGQGNTEAFF.